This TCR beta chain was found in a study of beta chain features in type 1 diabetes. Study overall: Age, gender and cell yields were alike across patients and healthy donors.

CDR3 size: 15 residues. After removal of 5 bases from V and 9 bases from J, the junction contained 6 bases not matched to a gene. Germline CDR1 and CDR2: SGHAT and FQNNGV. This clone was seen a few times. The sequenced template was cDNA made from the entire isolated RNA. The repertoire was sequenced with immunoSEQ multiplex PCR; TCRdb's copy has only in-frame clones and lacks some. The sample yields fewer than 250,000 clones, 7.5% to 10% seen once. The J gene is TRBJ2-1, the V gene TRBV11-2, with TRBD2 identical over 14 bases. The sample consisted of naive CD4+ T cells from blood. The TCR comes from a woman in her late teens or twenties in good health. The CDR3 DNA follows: TGTGCCAGCAGCAAGAGGACTAGCGGGAGGAGTGAGCAGTTCTTC. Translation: CASSKRTSGRSEQFF.